This T cell receptor (beta chain) comes out of a study of tumor-infiltrating lymphocytes in primary liver carcinoma. The wider study: Tumor lesions were T1-T3 N0M0 and spanned roughly 4.2 to 11 cm. Samples returned roughly 3.65 to 7.13 million productive TCRbeta reads, a yield that was similar across tissue types.

Co-extraction yielded RNA and DNA from about 20-30 mg of unsorted bulk tissue. Resection treated the patients' primary liver carcinoma. Treatment-naive at the time, the patients had chronic HBV infection. Turning to this clonotype: One junction end does not reproduce the germline sequence, and a read error may be involved.

Priming with a constant-region primer yielded TCR beta cDNA from about 500 ng total RNA. The TCR beta library was amplified through three nested multiplex PCR rounds in a modified ARM-PCR procedure. The first two PCR rounds, roughly 9 cycles each, used TRBV1-TRBV30 forward primers and a C-beta reverse primer. TCRdb reprocessed the multiplex PCR reads with MiXCR, giving one entry per CDR3 protein. This sample yields tens of thousands of distinct CDR3 sequences, of which approximately 72% are seen a single time; approximately 40% belongs to the top ten. The CDR3 consists of 17 residues. Germline loops: CDR1 SGHAT, CDR2 FQNNGV.

Input material: liver tumor tissue from sampling region 1. Specified subset: tumor region T1, superior pole. This sequence joins TRBV11-2 and TRBJ2-5, with D possibly TRBD2 on 6 matching bases. The sequence was collected from a man aged 35 to 55 with primary liver carcinoma and hepatitis B virus infection. Written as DNA, the CDR3 is TGTGCCAGCAGCTTAGAATCCACGCGGGGCTCCTACAATGAGCAGTTCTTT. This encodes CASSLESTRGSYNEQFF.